The T cell receptor beta chain described here comes from a study of blood T cell repertoires in COVID-19. V gave up 6 bases and J gave up 2 bases; unmatched junction bases: 9. CDR1 and CDR2 from the germline V gene are SGHKS and YYEKEE (reference sequence). This CDR3 region has 15 residues. Per the authors' pipeline: By means of reference gene primer amplification, nucleated cell counts were estimated. Assay used: immunoSEQ multiplex PCR; TCRdb lists only in-frame clones, some missing. D and trimming come from the DNA, and the V and J calls and clone size come from that table. The data hold approximately 30,000 clones, with about 90% observed a single time.

The sequenced material came from peripheral blood. This chain joins TRBV5-5 and TRBJ2-3; TRBD1 agrees at 7 bases. The TCR comes from a human donor in a cohort sampled during active COVID-19. DNA of the CDR3: TGTGCCAGCACCGTCGTGGGACAGCCCACAGATACGCAGTATTTT. Protein: CASTVVGQPTDTQYF.